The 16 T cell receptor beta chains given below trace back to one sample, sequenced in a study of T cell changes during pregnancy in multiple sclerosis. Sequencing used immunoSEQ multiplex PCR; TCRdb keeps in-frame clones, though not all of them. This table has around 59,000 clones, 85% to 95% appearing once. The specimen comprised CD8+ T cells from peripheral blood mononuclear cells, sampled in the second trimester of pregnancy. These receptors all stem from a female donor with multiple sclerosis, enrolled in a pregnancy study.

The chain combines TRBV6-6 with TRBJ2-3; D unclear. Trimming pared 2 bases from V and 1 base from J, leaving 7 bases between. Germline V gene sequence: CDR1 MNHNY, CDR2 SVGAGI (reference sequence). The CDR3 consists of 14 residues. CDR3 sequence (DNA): TGTGCCAGCAGTTACCTCTCAGGCACAGATACGCAGTATTTT. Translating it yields CASSYLSGTDTQYF.

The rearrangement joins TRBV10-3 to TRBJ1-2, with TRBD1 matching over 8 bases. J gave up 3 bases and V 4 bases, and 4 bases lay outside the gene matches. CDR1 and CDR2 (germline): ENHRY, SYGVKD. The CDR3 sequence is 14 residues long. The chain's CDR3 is CAISGTGKDYGYTF. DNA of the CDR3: TGTGCCATCAGTGGGACAGGGAAGGACTATGGCTACACCTTC.

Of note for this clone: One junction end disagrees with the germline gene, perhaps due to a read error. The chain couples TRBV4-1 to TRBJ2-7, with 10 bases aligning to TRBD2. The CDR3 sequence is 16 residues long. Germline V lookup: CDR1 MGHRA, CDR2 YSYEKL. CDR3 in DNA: TGCGCCAGCAGCAAAGAGGTAGCGGGAGGCTCCTACGAGCAGTACTTC. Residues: CASSKEVAGGSYEQYF.

This chain's CDR3 is CASSQDRGTAYEQYF. The CDR3 nucleotides read TGCGCCAGCAGCCAAGATCGTGGGACAGCCTACGAGCAGTACTTC. The rearrangement joins TRBV4-1 to TRBJ2-7; TRBD1 agrees at 7 bases. CDR1 MGHRA and CDR2 YSYEKL come from the germline V gene. V lost 0 bases and J lost 2; bases outside the gene matches: 4. The length of the CDR3 is 15 residues.

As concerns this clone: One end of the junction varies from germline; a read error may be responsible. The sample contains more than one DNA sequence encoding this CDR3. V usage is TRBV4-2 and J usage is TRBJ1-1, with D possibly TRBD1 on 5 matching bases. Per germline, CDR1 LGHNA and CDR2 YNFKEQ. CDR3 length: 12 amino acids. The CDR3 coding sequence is TGTGCCAGCAGTCAAGGGGCAGGGGAAGCTTTCTTT. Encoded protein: CASSQGAGEAFF.

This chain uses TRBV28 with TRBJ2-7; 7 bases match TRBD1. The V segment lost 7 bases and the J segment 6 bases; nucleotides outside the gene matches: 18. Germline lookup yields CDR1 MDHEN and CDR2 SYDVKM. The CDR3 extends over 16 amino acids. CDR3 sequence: CASTTGIGFRASEQYF. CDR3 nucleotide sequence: TGTGCCAGCACGACAGGGATCGGTTTCCGCGCCTCCGAGCAGTACTTC.

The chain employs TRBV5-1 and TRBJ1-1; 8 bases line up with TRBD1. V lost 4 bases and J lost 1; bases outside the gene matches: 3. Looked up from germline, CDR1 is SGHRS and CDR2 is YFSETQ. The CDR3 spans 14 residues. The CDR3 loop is CASSPGQANTEAFF. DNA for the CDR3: TGCGCCAGCAGCCCGGGACAGGCGAACACTGAAGCTTTCTTT.

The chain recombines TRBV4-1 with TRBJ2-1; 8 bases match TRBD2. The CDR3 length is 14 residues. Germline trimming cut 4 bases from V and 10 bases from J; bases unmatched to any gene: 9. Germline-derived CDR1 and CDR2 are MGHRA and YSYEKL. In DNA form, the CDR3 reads TGCGCCAGCAGCCTGCGAGCGGGGGAACGGGAGCAGTTCTTC. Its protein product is CASSLRAGEREQFF.

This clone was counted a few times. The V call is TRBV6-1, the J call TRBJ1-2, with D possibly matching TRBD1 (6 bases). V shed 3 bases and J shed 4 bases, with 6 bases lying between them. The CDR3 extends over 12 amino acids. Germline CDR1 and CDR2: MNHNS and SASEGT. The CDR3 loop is CASSDRGYGYTF. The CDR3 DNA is TGTGCCAGCAGTGACAGGGGCTATGGCTACACCTTC.

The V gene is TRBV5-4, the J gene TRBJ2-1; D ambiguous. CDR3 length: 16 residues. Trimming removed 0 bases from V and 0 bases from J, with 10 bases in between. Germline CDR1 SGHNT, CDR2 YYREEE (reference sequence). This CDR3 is CASSLAPGSSYNEQFF. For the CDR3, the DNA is TGTGCCAGCAGCTTGGCCCCAGGTAGCTCCTACAATGAGCAGTTCTTC.

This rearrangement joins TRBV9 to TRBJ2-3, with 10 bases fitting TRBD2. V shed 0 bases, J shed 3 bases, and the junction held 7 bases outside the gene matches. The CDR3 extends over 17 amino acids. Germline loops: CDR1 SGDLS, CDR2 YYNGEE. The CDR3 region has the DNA TGTGCCAGCAGCGTAGAGGGAGCGGGGGGGCGGACAGATACGCAGTATTTT. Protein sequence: CASSVEGAGGRTDTQYF. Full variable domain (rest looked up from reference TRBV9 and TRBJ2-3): DSGVTQTPKHLITATGQRVTLRCSPRSGDLSVYWYQQSLDQGLQFLIQYYNGEERAKGNILERFSAQQFPDLHSELNLSSLELGDSALYFCASSVEGAGGRTDTQYFGPGTRLTVL.

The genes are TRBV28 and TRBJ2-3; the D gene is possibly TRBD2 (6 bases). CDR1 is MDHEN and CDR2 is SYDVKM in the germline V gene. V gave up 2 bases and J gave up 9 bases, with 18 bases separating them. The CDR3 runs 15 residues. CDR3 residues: CASSLAAGDSKTQYF. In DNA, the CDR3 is TGTGCCAGCAGTTTAGCAGCGGGTGACTCGAAGACGCAGTATTTT.

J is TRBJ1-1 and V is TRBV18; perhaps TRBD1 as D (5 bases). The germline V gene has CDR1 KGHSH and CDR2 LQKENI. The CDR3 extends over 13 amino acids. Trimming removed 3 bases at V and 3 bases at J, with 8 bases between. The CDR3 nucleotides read TGTGCCAGCTCACCCAGGGCGGACACTGAAGCTTTCTTT. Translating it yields CASSPRADTEAFF. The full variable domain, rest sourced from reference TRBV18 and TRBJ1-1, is NAGVMQNPRHLVRRRGQEARLRCSPMKGHSHVYWYRQLPEEGLKFMVYLQKENIIDESGMPKERFSAEFPKEGPSILRIQQVVRGDSAAYFCASSPRADTEAFFGQGTRLTVV.

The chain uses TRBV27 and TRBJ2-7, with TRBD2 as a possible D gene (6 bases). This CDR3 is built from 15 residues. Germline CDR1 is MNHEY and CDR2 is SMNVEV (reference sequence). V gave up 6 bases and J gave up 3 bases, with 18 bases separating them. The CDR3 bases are TGTGCCAGCAGGGCCCGGGACTTTGGGATCTACGAGCAGTACTTC. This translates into CASRARDFGIYEQYF.

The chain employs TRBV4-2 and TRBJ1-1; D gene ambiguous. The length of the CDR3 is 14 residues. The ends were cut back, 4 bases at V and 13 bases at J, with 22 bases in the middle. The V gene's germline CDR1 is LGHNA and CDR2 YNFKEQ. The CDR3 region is CASSPKQLSEVLFF. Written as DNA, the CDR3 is TGTGCCAGCAGCCCCAAGCAACTATCGGAGGTGCTTTTCTTT.

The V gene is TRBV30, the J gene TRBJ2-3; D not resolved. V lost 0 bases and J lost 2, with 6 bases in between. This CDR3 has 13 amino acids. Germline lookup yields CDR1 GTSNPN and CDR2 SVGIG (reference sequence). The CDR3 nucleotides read TGTGCCTGGAGTGTACAGAACACAGATACGCAGTATTTT. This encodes CAWSVQNTDTQYF. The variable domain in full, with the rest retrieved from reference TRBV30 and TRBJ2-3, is SQTIHQWPATLVQPVGSPLSLECTVEGTSNPNLYWYRQAAGRGLQLLFYSVGIGQISSEVPQNLSASRPQDRQFILSSKKLLLSDSGFYLCAWSVQNTDTQYFGPGTRLTVL.